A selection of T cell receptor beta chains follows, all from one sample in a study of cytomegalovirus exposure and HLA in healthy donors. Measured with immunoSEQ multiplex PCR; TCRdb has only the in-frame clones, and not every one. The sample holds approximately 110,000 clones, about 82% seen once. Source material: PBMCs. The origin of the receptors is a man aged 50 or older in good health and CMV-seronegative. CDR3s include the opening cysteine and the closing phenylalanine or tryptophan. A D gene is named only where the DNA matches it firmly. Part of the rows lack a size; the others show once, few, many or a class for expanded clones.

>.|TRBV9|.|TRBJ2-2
TGTGCCAGCAGCGTCCTACAGGGTATTCCCACCGGGGAGCTGTTTTTT
CASSVLQGIPTGELFF
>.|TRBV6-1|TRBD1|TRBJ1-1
TGTGCCAGCAATCCCGGGACAGGCGCTGGCACTGAAGCTTTCTTT
CASNPGTGAGTEAFF
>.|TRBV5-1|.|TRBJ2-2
TGCGCCAGCAGCTTGGCCACAAACACCGGGGAGCTGTTTTTT
CASSLATNTGELFF
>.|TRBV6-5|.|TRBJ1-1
TGTGCCAGCAGTTACTCGGTCAGGGGAAGGACTGAAGCTTTCTTT
CASSYSVRGRTEAFF
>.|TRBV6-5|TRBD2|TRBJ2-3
TGTGCCACTAGCGGGGGGGCCAATACGGATACGCAGTATTTT
CATSGGANTDTQYF
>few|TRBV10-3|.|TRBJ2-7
TGTGCCATCAGCCCCGGCGTGGCGGGCTCCTACGAGCAGTACTTC
CAISPGVAGSYEQYF
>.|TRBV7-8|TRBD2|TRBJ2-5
TGTGCCAGCGACGGGACTAGCGGGGGGCAAGAGACCCAGTACTTC
CASDGTSGGQETQYF
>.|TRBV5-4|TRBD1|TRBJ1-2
TGTGCCAGCAGCCGAGGACAGGGGGCGGACTATGGCTACACCTTC
CASSRGQGADYGYTF
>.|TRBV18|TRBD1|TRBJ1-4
TGTGCCAGCTCACCTAATTGGACAGGGCCGTTCATGGAACTGTTTTTT
CASSPNWTGPFMELFF
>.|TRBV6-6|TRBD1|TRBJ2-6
TGTGCCTCCAGACAGGGGACTGGGGCCAACGTCCTGACTTTC
CASRQGTGANVLTF
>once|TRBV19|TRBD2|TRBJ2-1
TGTGCCAGTAGTATCCCGGGACTAGCGGGGGGGCCCCGGGGGAATGAGCAGTTCTTC
CASSIPGLAGGPRGNEQFF
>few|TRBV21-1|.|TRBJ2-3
TGTGCCAGCAGCAAAAAAAGAACATCGGCGGGGGGGCCGGGGACAGATACGCAGTATTTT
CASSKKRTSAGGPGTDTQYF
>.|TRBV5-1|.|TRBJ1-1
TGCGCCAGCAGCCAAACCGCGGGAGGCACTGAAGCTTTCTTT
CASSQTAGGTEAFF
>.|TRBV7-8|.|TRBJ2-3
TGTGCCAGCAGCACAAACTACAGGGATACGCAGTATTTT
CASSTNYRDTQYF
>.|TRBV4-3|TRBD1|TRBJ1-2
TGCGCCAGCAGCCAAGTGCTTTCCGGCCGGGACAGGGCACTTGGCTACACCTTC
CASSQVLSGRDRALGYTF
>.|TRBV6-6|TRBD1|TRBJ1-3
TGTGCCAGCAGTCAAACAGGGGAGTCTGGAAACACCATATATTTT
CASSQTGESGNTIYF
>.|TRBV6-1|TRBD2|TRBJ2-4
TGTGCCAGCAGGACAGCGGGGGGGTCCAAAAACATTCAGTACTTC
CASRTAGGSKNIQYF
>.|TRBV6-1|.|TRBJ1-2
TGTGCCAGCACCGCAGGGGTTGGCTACACCTTC
CASTAGVGYTF
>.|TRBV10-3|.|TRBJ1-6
TGTGCCATCAGGATGTCAGGGGACAATTCACCCCTCCACTTT
CAIRMSGDNSPLHF
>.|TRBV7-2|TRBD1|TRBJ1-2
TGTGCCAGCAGCTTGACAGGGGGCTATGGCTACACCTTC
CASSLTGGYGYTF
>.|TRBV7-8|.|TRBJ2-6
TGTGCCAGCAGCTTAGGGGGGGACCTCTCTGGGGCCAACGTCCTGACTTTC
CASSLGGDLSGANVLTF
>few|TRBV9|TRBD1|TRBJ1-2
TGTGCCAGCAGCCCGCCGACAGGGGGAATGTATGGCTACACCTTC
CASSPPTGGMYGYTF
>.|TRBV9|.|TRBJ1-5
TGTGCCAGCAGCGCCGGGGATCAGCCCCAGCATTTT
CASSAGDQPQHF
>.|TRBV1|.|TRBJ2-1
TGCACCTCCAGACGCCGGGGGGGCCTAGGGCATGAGCAGTTCTTC
CTSRRRGGLGHEQFF
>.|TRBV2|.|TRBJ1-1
TGTGCCAGCAGTACGGGGGGGGGAGAAGCTTTCTTT
CASSTGGGEAFF
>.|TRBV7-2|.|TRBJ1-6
TGTGCCATCCGTCCGTCCGCGAGGGGGATCTATAATTCACCCCTCCACTTT
CAIRPSARGIYNSPLHF
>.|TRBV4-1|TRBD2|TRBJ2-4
TGCGCCAGCAGGGATGCACTAGCGGGGAGAAAAAAAAACATTCAGTACTTC
CASRDALAGRKKNIQYF
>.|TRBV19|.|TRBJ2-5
TGTGCCAGTAGTGGTCGGGAAGCAGGACAAGAGACCCAGTACTTC
CASSGREAGQETQYF
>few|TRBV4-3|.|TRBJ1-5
TGCGCCAGCAGCCAAGACCGGGATTTACAGCCCCAGCATTTT
CASSQDRDLQPQHF
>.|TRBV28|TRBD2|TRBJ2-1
TGTGCCAGCAAACTAGCGGGGGACGTTTCGGAGCAGTTCTTC
CASKLAGDVSEQFF
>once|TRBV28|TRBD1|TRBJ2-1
TGTGCCAGCAGGGGGACAGGGCCCTACAATGAGCAGTTCTTC
CASRGTGPYNEQFF
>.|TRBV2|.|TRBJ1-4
TGTGCCAGCAATCAGCAGGGATTTGGTGAAAAACTGTTTTTT
CASNQQGFGEKLFF
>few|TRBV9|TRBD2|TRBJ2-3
TGTGCCAGCAGCCCCGTCTGGCGGGGGGGCCGGAGCACAGATACGCAGTATTTT
CASSPVWRGGRSTDTQYF
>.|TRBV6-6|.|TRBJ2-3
TGTGCCAGCAGTTACTCGCGTCTCTCCACAGATACGCAGTATTTT
CASSYSRLSTDTQYF
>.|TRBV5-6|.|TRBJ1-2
TGTGCCAGCAGCTTGGTAGTCCCCCTAAGCGGCTACACCTTC
CASSLVVPLSGYTF
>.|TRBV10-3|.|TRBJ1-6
TGTGCCATCAGTGAGGGGGCGAATAATTCACCCCTCCACTTT
CAISEGANNSPLHF
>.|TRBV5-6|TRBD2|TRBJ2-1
TGTGCCAGCAGCGGGGACCTGGCGGGGGTGAATGAGCAGTTCTTC
CASSGDLAGVNEQFF
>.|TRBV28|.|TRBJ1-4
TGTGCCAGCAGTTTAGGGGAGGCTAATGAAAAACTGTTTTTT
CASSLGEANEKLFF
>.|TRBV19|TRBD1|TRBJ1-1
TGTGCCAGTAGTCCCACTCGGACAGGGGAAGCTTTCTTT
CASSPTRTGEAFF
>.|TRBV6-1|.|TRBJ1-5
TGTGCCAGCAGTGAAGGGCAGGGCCGGTTAAGTGATCAGCCCCAGCATTTT
CASSEGQGRLSDQPQHF
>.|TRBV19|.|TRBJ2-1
TGTGCCAGTAGTTCCGGCGGGGACAGTTCCAATGAGCAGTTCTTC
CASSSGGDSSNEQFF
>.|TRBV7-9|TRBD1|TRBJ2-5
TGCGCCAGCAGCTCGCCCCCGGACAGGAACCAAGAGACCCAGTACTTC
CASSSPPDRNQETQYF
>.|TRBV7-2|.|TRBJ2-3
TGTGCCAGCAGCTTAACCGGGAATACGCAGTATTTT
CASSLTGNTQYF
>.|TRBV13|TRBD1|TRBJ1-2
TGTGCCAGCAGCCAAGGGACAGTTTATGGCTACACCTTC
CASSQGTVYGYTF
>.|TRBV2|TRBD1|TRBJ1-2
TGTGCCAGCAGGAGAGGGACAGCAGGTTCTTACCCCTTC
CASRRGTAGSYPF
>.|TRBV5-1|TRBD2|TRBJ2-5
TGCGCCAGCAGCTGGGGAGGGGAGTTTGGGGAGACCCAGTACTTC
CASSWGGEFGETQYF
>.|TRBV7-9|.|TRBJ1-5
TGTGCCAGCAGCCAGACAGTCAATCAGCCCCAGCATTTT
CASSQTVNQPQHF
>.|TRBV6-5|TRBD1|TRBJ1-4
TGTGCCAGCAGGCCCAGGGGGGCTTATAATGAAAAACTGTTTTTT
CASRPRGAYNEKLFF
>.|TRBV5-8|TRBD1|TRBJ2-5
TGTGCCAGCAGCTCGGGACAGGACAGTAGCGGACAAGAGACCCAGTACTTC
CASSSGQDSSGQETQYF
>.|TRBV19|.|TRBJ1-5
TGTGCCAGTAGCGACGGGGTGAGCAATCAGCCCCAGCATTTT
CASSDGVSNQPQHF
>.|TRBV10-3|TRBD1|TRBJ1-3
TGTGCCGTGGCGACAGGGGGTATCCCTGGAAACACCATATATTTT
CAVATGGIPGNTIYF
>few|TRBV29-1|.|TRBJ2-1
TGCAGCGTCAAGACAGGTTCTTACAATGAGCAGTTCTTC
CSVKTGSYNEQFF
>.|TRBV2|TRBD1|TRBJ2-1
TGTGCCAGCCGGGACAGGGTTTCTCATGAGCAGTTCTTC
CASRDRVSHEQFF
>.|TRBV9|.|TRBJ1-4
TGTGCCAGCAGCGAGGCAGGGTTTAATGAAAAACTGTTTTTT
CASSEAGFNEKLFF
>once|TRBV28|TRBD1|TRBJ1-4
TGTGCCAGCAGTGTACCCGGGACAGGGACTGAAAAACTGTTTTTT
CASSVPGTGTEKLFF
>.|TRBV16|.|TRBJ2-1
TGTGCCAGCAGCCCGCGTCGGGGGGCAACCTACAATGAGCAGTTCTTC
CASSPRRGATYNEQFF
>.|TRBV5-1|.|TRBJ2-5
TGCGCCAGCAGCTTGGATTCGGAGACCCAGTACTTC
CASSLDSETQYF
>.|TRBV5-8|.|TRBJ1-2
TGTGCCAGCAGCTTATGGGGCAACAATGGCTACACCTTC
CASSLWGNNGYTF
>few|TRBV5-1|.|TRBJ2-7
TGCGCCAGCAGCTTGACAGGGTTAAGGTCCTACGAGCAGTACTTC
CASSLTGLRSYEQYF